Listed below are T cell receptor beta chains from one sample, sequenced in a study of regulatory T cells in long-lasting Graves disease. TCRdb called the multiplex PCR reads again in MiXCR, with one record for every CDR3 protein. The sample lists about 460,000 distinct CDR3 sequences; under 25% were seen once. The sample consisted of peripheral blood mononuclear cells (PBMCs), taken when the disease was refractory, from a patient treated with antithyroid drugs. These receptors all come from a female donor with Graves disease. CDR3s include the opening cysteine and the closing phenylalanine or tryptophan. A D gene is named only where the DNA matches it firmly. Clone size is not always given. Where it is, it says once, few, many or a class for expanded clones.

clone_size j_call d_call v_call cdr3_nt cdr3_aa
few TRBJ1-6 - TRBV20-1 TGCAGTCCCCAGACCGATTCACCCCTCCACTTT CSPQTDSPLHF
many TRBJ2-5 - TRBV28 TGTGCCAGCAGTTTAAGACGTTCCCAAGAGACCCAGTACTTC CASSLRRSQETQYF
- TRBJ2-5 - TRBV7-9 TGTGCCAGCAGCTCGCCCGGACCGAGCCAAGAGACCCAGTACTTC CASSSPGPSQETQYF
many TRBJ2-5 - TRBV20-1 TGCAGTGCTCCCACTTCTACGGAGACCCAGTACTTC CSAPTSTETQYF
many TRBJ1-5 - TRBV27 TGTGCCAGCAGTCTAGATCCTGGGAATCAGCCCCAGCATTTT CASSLDPGNQPQHF
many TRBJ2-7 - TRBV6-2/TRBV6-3 TGTGCCAGCAGTTACGGCGGGGGCCAATACGAGCAGTACTTC CASSYGGGQYEQYF
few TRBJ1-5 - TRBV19 TGTGCCAGTAATGTCGGGGGCCGAAGCAATCAGCCCCAGCATTTT CASNVGGRSNQPQHF
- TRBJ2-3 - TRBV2 TGTGCCAGCAGTGAAGTGGGTGGGAGCTCCCCCACAGATACGCAGTATTTT CASSEVGGSSPTDTQYF
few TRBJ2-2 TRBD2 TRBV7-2 TGTGCCAGCAGCTTCCCCAGCGGGGGGGCTGGTGGGGAGCTGTTTTTT CASSFPSGGAGGELFF
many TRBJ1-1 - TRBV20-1 TGCAGTGCTAGTTACGACAACACTGAAGCTTTCTTT CSASYDNTEAFF
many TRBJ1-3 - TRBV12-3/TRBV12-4 TGTGCCAGCAGTGCACACGTAGGGGGCACCATATATTTT CASSAHVGGTIYF
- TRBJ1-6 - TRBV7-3 TGTGCCAGCAGCTTAACAGGGGGTACTGATAATTCACCCCTCCACTTT CASSLTGGTDNSPLHF
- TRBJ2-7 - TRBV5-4 TGTGCCAGCAGCCCCGGGACCGCTCCCCCCTACGAGCAGTACTTC CASSPGTAPPYEQYF
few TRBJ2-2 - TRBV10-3 TGTGCCATCAGTGAGGTTGCGGCAGGGGAGCTGTTTTTT CAISEVAAGELFF
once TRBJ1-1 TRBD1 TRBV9 TGTGCCAGCAGCCCCAGTCCCGGGACAGGGGAGGGAACTGAAGCTTTCTTT CASSPSPGTGEGTEAFF
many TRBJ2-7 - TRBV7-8 TGTGCCAGCAGTTACCTAGTGGACGAGCAGTACTTC CASSYLVDEQYF
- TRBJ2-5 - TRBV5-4 TGTGCCAGCAGCCACTCCTTTTTCGAAGAGACCCAGTACTTC CASSHSFFEETQYF
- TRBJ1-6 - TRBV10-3 TGTGCCATCAGTGAGTCGAGGCGGAGCAATTCACCCCTCCACTTT CAISESRRSNSPLHF
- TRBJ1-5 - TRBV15 TGTGCCACCAGCAGACAGGGCAATCAGCCCCAGCATTTT CATSRQGNQPQHF
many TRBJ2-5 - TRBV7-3 TGTGCCAGCAGCCCCGGGGAGGGGGGGACCCAGTACTTC CASSPGEGGTQYF
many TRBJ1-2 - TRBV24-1 TGTGCCACCAGTGATTTCATCTCGGGCTACACCTTC CATSDFISGYTF
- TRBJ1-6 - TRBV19 TGTGCCAGTAGCGAGGGTGGGGAATTGAATTCACCCCTCCACTTT CASSEGGELNSPLHF
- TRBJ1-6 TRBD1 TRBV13 TGTGCCAGCAGCTTCCGACAGGGGGGTTCACCCCTCCACTTT CASSFRQGGSPLHF
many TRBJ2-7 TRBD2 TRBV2 TGTGCCAGCAGTAGCGGGAGTGGGCAGTACTTC CASSSGSGQYF
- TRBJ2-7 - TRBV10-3 TGTGCCATCAGTGAGTCGGGTCAGGCCATAGGACCCTACGAGCAGTACTTC CAISESGQAIGPYEQYF
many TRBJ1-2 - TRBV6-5 TGTGCCAGCAGTTCACCCAGGACAGAAAGTTATGGCTACACCTTC CASSSPRTESYGYTF
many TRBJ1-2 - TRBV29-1 TGCAGCGTTGCGACAGGCACCTATGGCTACACCTTC CSVATGTYGYTF
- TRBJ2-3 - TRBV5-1 TGCGCCAGCAGCTTGGCGGACTCGTTCACAGATACGCAGTATTTT CASSLADSFTDTQYF
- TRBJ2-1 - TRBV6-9 TGTGCCAGCAGTTACTTGACGGCTGACAATGAGCAGTTCTTC CASSYLTADNEQFF
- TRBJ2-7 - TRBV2 TGTGCCAGCTTGGGGATCTCGTTCGAGCAGTACTTC CASLGISFEQYF
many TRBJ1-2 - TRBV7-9 TGTGCCAGCAGCCCGGATTGGGCTGACTATGGCTACACCTTC CASSPDWADYGYTF
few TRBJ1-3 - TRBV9 TGTGCCAGCAGCCCTCTCCAGGGAATTGGAAACACCATATATTTT CASSPLQGIGNTIYF
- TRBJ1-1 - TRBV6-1 TGTGCCAGCAAAGGGTTGAACACTGAAGCTTTCTTT CASKGLNTEAFF
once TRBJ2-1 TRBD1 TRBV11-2 TGTGCCAGCAGCTTCCCGAGGACAGGGGGCCACCTTCGGTTGGATGAGCAGTTCTTC CASSFPRTGGHLRLDEQFF
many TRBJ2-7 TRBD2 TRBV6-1 TGTGCCAGCAGTGGGCGGGAGGACTACGAGCAGTACTTC CASSGREDYEQYF
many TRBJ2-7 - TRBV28 TGTGCCAGCAGGAGTAACCTGGGCCCTTCCTACGAGCAGTACTTC CASRSNLGPSYEQYF
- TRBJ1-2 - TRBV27 TGTGCCAGCAGTTCAGCGACAGGCGGCTACACCTTC CASSSATGGYTF
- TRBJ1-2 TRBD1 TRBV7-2 TGTGCCAGCAGTAGAATCCCAGGGGGTATAGATGGCTACACCTTC CASSRIPGGIDGYTF
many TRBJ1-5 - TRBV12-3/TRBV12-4 TGTGCCAGCAGTTCGGACAAGATGAGTCAGCCCCAGCATTTT CASSSDKMSQPQHF
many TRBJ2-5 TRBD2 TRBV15 TGTGCCACCAGCAGAGATAGGGGACTAGCGGGAGGATCGGAGACCCAGTACTTC CATSRDRGLAGGSETQYF
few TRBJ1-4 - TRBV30 TGTGCCTGGAGTGTACGACTCAGGGCTGAAAAACTGTTTTTT CAWSVRLRAEKLFF
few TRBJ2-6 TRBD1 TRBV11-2 TGTGCCAGCAGCTTAAGCGGGACAGGGGTGCATGGGGCCAACGTCCTGACTTTC CASSLSGTGVHGANVLTF
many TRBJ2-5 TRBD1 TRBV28 TGTGCCAGCAGCTCTGACAGGGTCCAAGAGACCCAGTACTTC CASSSDRVQETQYF
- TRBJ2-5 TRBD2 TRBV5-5 TGTGCCAGCAGCTTGGAAGATAGCGGGAGGAGGGGTGGAACTCAAGAGACCCAGTACTTC CASSLEDSGRRGGTQETQYF
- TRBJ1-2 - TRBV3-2 TGTGCCAGCAGCCAAGGACAGGGGTTCTCCTATGGCTACACCTTC CASSQGQGFSYGYTF
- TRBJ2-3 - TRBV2 TGTGCCAGCGGAAGTTGGAGCACAGATACGCAGTATTTT CASGSWSTDTQYF
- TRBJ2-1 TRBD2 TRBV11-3 TGTGCCAGCAGGATTCGACTAGCGGACAATGAGCAGTTCTTC CASRIRLADNEQFF
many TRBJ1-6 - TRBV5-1 TGCGCCAGCAGCTCCGGCCGTGGCCCGGTGAATTCACCCCTCCACTTT CASSSGRGPVNSPLHF
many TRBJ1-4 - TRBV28 TGTGCCAGCAGTTCGGGCGAACCCAATGAAAAACTGTTTTTT CASSSGEPNEKLFF
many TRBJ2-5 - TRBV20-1 TGCAGTGCCCCCCGGGGGGCCCAAGAGACCCAGTACTTC CSAPRGAQETQYF
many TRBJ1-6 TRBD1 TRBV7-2 TGTGCCAGCAGGCAGGACAGGAATTTTTCACCCCTCCACTTT CASRQDRNFSPLHF
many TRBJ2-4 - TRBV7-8 TGTGCCAGCAGCGAACGTATTGGTGGTGGAAACATTCAGTACTTC CASSERIGGGNIQYF
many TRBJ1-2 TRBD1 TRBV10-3 TGTGCCATCAGTGGACAGGGCCTATCTAACTATGGCTACACCTTC CAISGQGLSNYGYTF
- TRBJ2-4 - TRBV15 TGTGCCACCAGCAAAGGGAATGGCAAAAACATTCAGTACTTC CATSKGNGKNIQYF
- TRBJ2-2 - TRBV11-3 TGTGCCAGCAGCCCCCCCGGCAGGGGAGGCACCGGGGAGCTGTTTTTT CASSPPGRGGTGELFF